These T cell receptor beta chains were read from a single sample in a study of response to subunit inactivated influenza vaccine. TCRdb used MiXCR to reprocess the RT-PCR reads, holding one entry per CDR3 protein. Here the sample spans about 830,000 distinct CDR3 sequences, less than 20% being singletons. The sequencing used PBMCs from blood, collected 5 days after vaccination. The origin of the receptors is a man over 45 who received an inactivated influenza vaccine. The CDR3 runs from the conserved cysteine through the conserved F or W. The D gene is left open where the match is weak. Clone size appears in some rows only: once, few, many, or a class for an expanded clone.

clone_size: NA
v_call: TRBV13
d_call: NA
j_call: TRBJ2-7
cdr3_nt: TGTGCCAGCAGCTCCCGACCGACTGACTCCTACGAGCAGTACTTC
cdr3_aa: CASSSRPTDSYEQYF

clone_size: few
v_call: TRBV7-9
d_call: NA
j_call: TRBJ1-6
cdr3_nt: TGTGCCGGAGGGGCGGGTTCACCCCTCCACTTT
cdr3_aa: CAGGAGSPLHF

clone_size: few
v_call: TRBV4-1
d_call: TRBD2
j_call: TRBJ2-1
cdr3_nt: TGCGCCAGCAGCCAAGTAGGGCTAGCGGTCAATGAGCAGTTCTTC
cdr3_aa: CASSQVGLAVNEQFF

clone_size: few
v_call: TRBV6-5
d_call: NA
j_call: TRBJ2-2
cdr3_nt: TGTGCCAGCAGTTACGACTTTGCAGGGAACACCGGGGAGCTGTTTTTT
cdr3_aa: CASSYDFAGNTGELFF

clone_size: NA
v_call: TRBV6-2/TRBV6-3
d_call: TRBD1
j_call: TRBJ1-2
cdr3_nt: TGTGCCAGCGGATGGGACAGGGATACCTATGGCTACACCTTC
cdr3_aa: CASGWDRDTYGYTF

clone_size: few
v_call: TRBV20-1
d_call: NA
j_call: TRBJ2-5
cdr3_nt: TGCAGTGCTAGGACCTACCAAGAGACCCAGTACTTC
cdr3_aa: CSARTYQETQYF

clone_size: NA
v_call: TRBV4-2
d_call: TRBD1
j_call: TRBJ1-1
cdr3_nt: TGTGCCAGCAGCCAAATTGGCGCGCCGACAGGGTGGAGTCGTGACACTGAAGCTTTCTTT
cdr3_aa: CASSQIGAPTGWSRDTEAFF

clone_size: NA
v_call: TRBV4-3
d_call: NA
j_call: TRBJ2-3
cdr3_nt: TGCGCCAGCAGCCAAGATATTACCGACACAGATACGCAGTATTTT
cdr3_aa: CASSQDITDTDTQYF

clone_size: NA
v_call: TRBV2
d_call: NA
j_call: TRBJ1-5
cdr3_nt: TGTGCCAGCAGTCGTCAGGGGTCTCAGCCCCAGCATTTT
cdr3_aa: CASSRQGSQPQHF

clone_size: many
v_call: TRBV10-3
d_call: NA
j_call: TRBJ1-3
cdr3_nt: TGTGCCATCAGTACCGGGGGAAACACCATATATTTT
cdr3_aa: CAISTGGNTIYF

clone_size: NA
v_call: TRBV24-1
d_call: NA
j_call: TRBJ2-4
cdr3_nt: TGTGCCACCAGTGTGGCAGGGCGGAACATTCAGTACTTC
cdr3_aa: CATSVAGRNIQYF

clone_size: many
v_call: TRBV12-3/TRBV12-4
d_call: NA
j_call: TRBJ2-1
cdr3_nt: TGTGCCAGCACCCAGGGGCATGAGCAGTTCTTC
cdr3_aa: CASTQGHEQFF

clone_size: few
v_call: TRBV20-1
d_call: NA
j_call: TRBJ1-2
cdr3_nt: TGCAGTGCTAGTTCCGGGACCTATGGCTACACCTTC
cdr3_aa: CSASSGTYGYTF

clone_size: few
v_call: TRBV6-5
d_call: TRBD2
j_call: TRBJ2-1
cdr3_nt: TGTGCCAGCAGTTACGGGGGCGGGAGGGACAATGAGCAGTTCTTC
cdr3_aa: CASSYGGGRDNEQFF

clone_size: many
v_call: TRBV20-1
d_call: NA
j_call: TRBJ2-7
cdr3_nt: TGCAGTGCTAGAGATGACACCACCTACGAGCAGTACTTC
cdr3_aa: CSARDDTTYEQYF

clone_size: few
v_call: TRBV28
d_call: NA
j_call: TRBJ2-7
cdr3_nt: TGTGCCAGCAGTCCAGGGGTCCCCGGCGAGCAGTACTTC
cdr3_aa: CASSPGVPGEQYF

clone_size: few
v_call: TRBV25-1
d_call: TRBD2
j_call: TRBJ2-1
cdr3_nt: TGTGCCAGCAGTGCCTGGACTAGCGGGAATGAGCAGTTCTTC
cdr3_aa: CASSAWTSGNEQFF

clone_size: few
v_call: TRBV7-9
d_call: TRBD2
j_call: TRBJ2-5
cdr3_nt: TGTGCCAGCAGCGAGGGACTAGCGGATTACCAGTACTTC
cdr3_aa: CASSEGLADYQYF

clone_size: NA
v_call: TRBV2
d_call: NA
j_call: TRBJ2-2
cdr3_nt: TGTGCCAGCAGTGGTGGGGGGGCGAGGACCGGGGAGCTGTTTTTT
cdr3_aa: CASSGGGARTGELFF

clone_size: few
v_call: TRBV5-1
d_call: TRBD1
j_call: TRBJ1-2
cdr3_nt: TGCGCCAGCAGCTGGGGACAGGGAATCGACTATGGCTACACCTTC
cdr3_aa: CASSWGQGIDYGYTF

clone_size: NA
v_call: TRBV7-2
d_call: NA
j_call: TRBJ1-5
cdr3_nt: TGTGCCAGCAGCTCGATCGAGATCAATCAGCCCCAGCATTTT
cdr3_aa: CASSSIEINQPQHF

clone_size: few
v_call: TRBV7-3
d_call: NA
j_call: TRBJ2-2
cdr3_nt: TGTGCCAGCAGCCCACTCCGGGTTGGAGCCACCGGGGAGCTGTTTTTT
cdr3_aa: CASSPLRVGATGELFF

clone_size: few
v_call: TRBV7-9
d_call: TRBD1
j_call: TRBJ2-7
cdr3_nt: TGTGCCAGCAGACCCTGGGACAGGGACTACGAGCAGTACTTC
cdr3_aa: CASRPWDRDYEQYF

clone_size: NA
v_call: TRBV5-1
d_call: TRBD2
j_call: TRBJ2-5
cdr3_nt: TGCGCCAGCAGCGGCGGTAGAAATTGGGAGGGCCAAGAGACCCAGTACTTC
cdr3_aa: CASSGGRNWEGQETQYF

clone_size: many
v_call: TRBV5-1
d_call: NA
j_call: TRBJ2-1
cdr3_nt: TGCGCCAGCAGCTTGAACTCGCTGGGGGCAGGATACAATGAGCAGTTCTTC
cdr3_aa: CASSLNSLGAGYNEQFF

clone_size: few
v_call: TRBV24-1
d_call: TRBD1
j_call: TRBJ1-5
cdr3_nt: TGTGCCACCAGTGATTCCCGACAGGGATTCGATCAGCCCCAGCATTTT
cdr3_aa: CATSDSRQGFDQPQHF

clone_size: many
v_call: TRBV29-1
d_call: TRBD1
j_call: TRBJ2-5
cdr3_nt: TGCAGCGTTGAACGGGACAGGGTTAAGACCCAGTACTTC
cdr3_aa: CSVERDRVKTQYF

clone_size: few
v_call: TRBV28
d_call: NA
j_call: TRBJ1-5
cdr3_nt: TGTGCCAGCAGACCTCAGGGTAGTCAGCCCCAGCATTTT
cdr3_aa: CASRPQGSQPQHF

clone_size: NA
v_call: TRBV20-1
d_call: NA
j_call: TRBJ1-6
cdr3_nt: TGCAGTGCTAGTCAGGGACCGGTTAATTCACCCCTCCACTTT
cdr3_aa: CSASQGPVNSPLHF

clone_size: NA
v_call: TRBV4-3
d_call: NA
j_call: TRBJ1-2
cdr3_nt: TGCGCCAGCAGCCCGAACCCGACAAGTCCCTACACCTTC
cdr3_aa: CASSPNPTSPYTF

clone_size: few
v_call: TRBV18
d_call: NA
j_call: TRBJ2-7
cdr3_nt: TGTGCCAGCTCGGGGTCTCGGCATTCCTACGAGCAGTACTTC
cdr3_aa: CASSGSRHSYEQYF

clone_size: few
v_call: TRBV28
d_call: NA
j_call: TRBJ2-7
cdr3_nt: TGTGCCAGCAGTCGAACAGGACCCCTCTCCTACGAGCAGTACTTC
cdr3_aa: CASSRTGPLSYEQYF

clone_size: few
v_call: TRBV6-1
d_call: TRBD1
j_call: TRBJ2-2
cdr3_nt: TGTGCCAGCAGTCAGAACAGGGGTGGCAGGGAGCTGTTTTTT
cdr3_aa: CASSQNRGGRELFF

clone_size: NA
v_call: TRBV7-3
d_call: NA
j_call: TRBJ2-5
cdr3_nt: TGTGCCAGCAGCCGGGGATTTGAAGAGACCCAGTACTTC
cdr3_aa: CASSRGFEETQYF

clone_size: many
v_call: TRBV20-1
d_call: NA
j_call: TRBJ2-2
cdr3_nt: TGCAGTGCTAGAAGGGGGGGCCTTAACACCGGGGAGCTGTTTTTT
cdr3_aa: CSARRGGLNTGELFF

clone_size: NA
v_call: TRBV5-5
d_call: NA
j_call: TRBJ2-1
cdr3_nt: TGTGCCAGCAGCTTGGAGGCCGACAGGAGGGATTTTAATGAGCAGTTCTTC
cdr3_aa: CASSLEADRRDFNEQFF

clone_size: many
v_call: TRBV12-3/TRBV12-4
d_call: NA
j_call: TRBJ2-3
cdr3_nt: TGTGCCAGCAGTTTTAGAAACGGAGGCAGCACAGATACGCAGTATTTT
cdr3_aa: CASSFRNGGSTDTQYF

clone_size: many
v_call: TRBV7-9
d_call: TRBD1
j_call: TRBJ1-1
cdr3_nt: TGTGCCAGCAGTTTCGGGACAGTGAACACTGAAGCTTTCTTT
cdr3_aa: CASSFGTVNTEAFF

clone_size: NA
v_call: TRBV5-1
d_call: NA
j_call: TRBJ2-3
cdr3_nt: TGCGCCAGCAGCTTGGCCGGGAAAGCAGGGGCAGATACGCAGTATTTT
cdr3_aa: CASSLAGKAGADTQYF

clone_size: few
v_call: TRBV20-1
d_call: TRBD2
j_call: TRBJ2-1
cdr3_nt: TGCAGTGCTAGACCACTAGCGGGAGGAGAGCAGTTCTTC
cdr3_aa: CSARPLAGGEQFF

clone_size: few
v_call: TRBV7-7
d_call: NA
j_call: TRBJ2-6
cdr3_nt: TGTGCTAGCAGCCGCGAAGGGCCCGGGGCCAACGTCCTGACTTTC
cdr3_aa: CASSREGPGANVLTF

clone_size: many
v_call: TRBV12-3/TRBV12-4
d_call: NA
j_call: TRBJ1-5
cdr3_nt: TGTGCCAGCAGTTTAGGGGACACCTATAGCAATCAGCCCCAGCATTTT
cdr3_aa: CASSLGDTYSNQPQHF

clone_size: NA
v_call: TRBV24-1
d_call: TRBD1
j_call: TRBJ1-2
cdr3_nt: TGTGCCACCAGTGACCCGGGACAGCACTATGGCTACACCTTC
cdr3_aa: CATSDPGQHYGYTF

clone_size: NA
v_call: TRBV5-1
d_call: NA
j_call: TRBJ2-5
cdr3_nt: TGCGCCAGCAGCCAGAACCCACCGGGTAATAAAGAGACCCAGTACTTC
cdr3_aa: CASSQNPPGNKETQYF

clone_size: few
v_call: TRBV12-3/TRBV12-4
d_call: NA
j_call: TRBJ2-2
cdr3_nt: TGTGCCAGCAGTTTAGCGGGCCACAGGGTGCGGCACGGGGAGCTGTTTTTT
cdr3_aa: CASSLAGHRVRHGELFF

clone_size: few
v_call: TRBV7-2
d_call: NA
j_call: TRBJ1-4
cdr3_nt: TGTGCCAGCAGCTTCCAGGGTGGGACTAATGAAAAACTGTTTTTT
cdr3_aa: CASSFQGGTNEKLFF

clone_size: many
v_call: TRBV5-1
d_call: TRBD1
j_call: TRBJ1-1
cdr3_nt: TGCGCCAGCAGCTGGGGAACAGGGGGCACTGAAGCTTTCTTT
cdr3_aa: CASSWGTGGTEAFF

clone_size: NA
v_call: TRBV4-1
d_call: NA
j_call: TRBJ2-5
cdr3_nt: TGCGCCAGCAGCCAAGTTGTTTCCTCCGAAGAGACCCAGTACTTC
cdr3_aa: CASSQVVSSEETQYF

clone_size: many
v_call: TRBV3-1
d_call: TRBD2
j_call: TRBJ2-7
cdr3_nt: TGTGCCAGCAGTCTAGCGGGAAATAATCAGTACTTC
cdr3_aa: CASSLAGNNQYF

clone_size: NA
v_call: TRBV12-3/TRBV12-4
d_call: TRBD1
j_call: TRBJ1-6
cdr3_nt: TGTGCCAGCAGTCCCGGGACAGGAGCTAGAAATTCACCCCTCCACTTT
cdr3_aa: CASSPGTGARNSPLHF